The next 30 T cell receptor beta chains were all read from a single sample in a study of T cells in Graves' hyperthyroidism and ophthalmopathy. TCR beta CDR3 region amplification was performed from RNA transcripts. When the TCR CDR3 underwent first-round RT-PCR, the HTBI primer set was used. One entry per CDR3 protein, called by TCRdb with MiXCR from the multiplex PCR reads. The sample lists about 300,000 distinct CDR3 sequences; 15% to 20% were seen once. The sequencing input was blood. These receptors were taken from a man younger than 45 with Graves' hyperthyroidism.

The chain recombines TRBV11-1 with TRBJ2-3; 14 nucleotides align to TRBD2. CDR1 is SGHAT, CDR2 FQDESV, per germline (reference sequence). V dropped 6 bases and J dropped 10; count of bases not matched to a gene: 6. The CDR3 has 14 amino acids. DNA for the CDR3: TGTGCCAGCAGTTGGGGACTAGCGGGAGTAGCGCAGTATTTT. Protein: CASSWGLAGVAQYF.

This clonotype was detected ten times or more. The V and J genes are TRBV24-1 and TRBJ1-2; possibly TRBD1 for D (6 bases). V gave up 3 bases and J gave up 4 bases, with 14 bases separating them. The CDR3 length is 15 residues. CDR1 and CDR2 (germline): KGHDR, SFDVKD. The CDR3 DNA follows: TGTGCCACCAGTGATCCCCGATGGGACATCTATGGCTACACCTTC. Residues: CATSDPRWDIYGYTF.

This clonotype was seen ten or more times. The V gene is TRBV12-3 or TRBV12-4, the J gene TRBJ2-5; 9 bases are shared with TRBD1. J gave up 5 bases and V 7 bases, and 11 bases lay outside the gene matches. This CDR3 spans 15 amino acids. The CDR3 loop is CASTETGGIMETQYF. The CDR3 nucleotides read TGTGCCAGCACCGAGACAGGGGGGATCATGGAGACCCAGTACTTC.

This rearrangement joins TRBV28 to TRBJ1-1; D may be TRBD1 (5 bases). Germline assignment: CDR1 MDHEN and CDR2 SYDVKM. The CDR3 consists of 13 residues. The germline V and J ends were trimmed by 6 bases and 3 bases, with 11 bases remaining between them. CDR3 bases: TGTGCCAGCAGAACTGACAGTTACACTGAAGCTTTCTTT. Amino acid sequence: CASRTDSYTEAFF.

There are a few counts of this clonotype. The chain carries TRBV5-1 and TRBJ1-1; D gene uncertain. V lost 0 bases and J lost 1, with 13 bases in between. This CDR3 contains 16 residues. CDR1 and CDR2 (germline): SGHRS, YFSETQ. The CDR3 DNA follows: TGCGCCAGCAGCTTGGCTTCTTTAGTCGGGAACACTGAAGCTTTCTTT. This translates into CASSLASLVGNTEAFF.

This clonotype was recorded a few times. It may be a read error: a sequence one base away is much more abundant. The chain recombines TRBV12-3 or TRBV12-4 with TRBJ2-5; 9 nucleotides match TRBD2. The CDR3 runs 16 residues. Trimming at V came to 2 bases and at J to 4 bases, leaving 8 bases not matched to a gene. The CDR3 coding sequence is TGTGCCAGCAGTTTACGGGAGCGGGAGGTGGGAGAGACCCAGTACTTC. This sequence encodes CASSLREREVGETQYF.

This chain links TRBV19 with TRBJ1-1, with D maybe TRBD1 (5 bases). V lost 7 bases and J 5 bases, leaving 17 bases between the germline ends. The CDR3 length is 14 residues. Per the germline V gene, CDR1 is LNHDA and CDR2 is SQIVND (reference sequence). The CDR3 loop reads CASIPQGLRTEAFF. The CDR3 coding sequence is TGTGCCAGTATCCCGCAGGGCCTCCGGACTGAAGCTTTCTTT.

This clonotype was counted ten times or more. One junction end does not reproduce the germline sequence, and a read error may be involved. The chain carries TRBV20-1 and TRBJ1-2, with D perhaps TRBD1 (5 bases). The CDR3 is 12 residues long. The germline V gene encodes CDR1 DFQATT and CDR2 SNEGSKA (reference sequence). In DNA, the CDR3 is TGCAGCGCTAGAGGGGCCCTCTATGGCTACACCTTC. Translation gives CSARGALYGYTF.

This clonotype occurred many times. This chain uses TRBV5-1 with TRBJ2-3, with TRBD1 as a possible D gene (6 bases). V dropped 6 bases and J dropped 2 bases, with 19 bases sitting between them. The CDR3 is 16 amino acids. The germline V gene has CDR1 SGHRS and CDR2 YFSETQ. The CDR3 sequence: CASTLQRRGPTDTQYF. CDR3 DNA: TGCGCCAGCACCCTACAACGCAGGGGACCCACAGATACGCAGTATTTT.

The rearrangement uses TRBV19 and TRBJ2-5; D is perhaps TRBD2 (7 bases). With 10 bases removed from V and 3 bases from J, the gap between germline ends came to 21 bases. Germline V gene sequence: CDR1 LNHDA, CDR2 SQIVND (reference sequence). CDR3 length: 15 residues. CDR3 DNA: TGTGCCACTTCATGGGGGGGCCTGATGAAAGAGACCCAGTACTTC. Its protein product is CATSWGGLMKETQYF.

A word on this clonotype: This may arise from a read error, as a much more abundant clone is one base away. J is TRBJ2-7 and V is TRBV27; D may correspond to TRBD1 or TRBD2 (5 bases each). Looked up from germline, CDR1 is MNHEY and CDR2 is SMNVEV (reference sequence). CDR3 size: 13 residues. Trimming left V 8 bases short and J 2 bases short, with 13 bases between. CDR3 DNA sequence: TGTGCCAGCGGGGGAGCCGCCCCCTACGAGCAGTACTTC. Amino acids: CASGGAAPYEQYF.

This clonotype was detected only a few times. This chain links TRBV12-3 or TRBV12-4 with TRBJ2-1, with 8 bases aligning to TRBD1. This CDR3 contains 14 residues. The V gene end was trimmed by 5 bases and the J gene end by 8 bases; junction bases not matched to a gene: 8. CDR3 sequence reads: CASSPLTGVDEQFF. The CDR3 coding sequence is TGTGCCAGCAGTCCTCTGACAGGGGTTGATGAGCAGTTCTTC.

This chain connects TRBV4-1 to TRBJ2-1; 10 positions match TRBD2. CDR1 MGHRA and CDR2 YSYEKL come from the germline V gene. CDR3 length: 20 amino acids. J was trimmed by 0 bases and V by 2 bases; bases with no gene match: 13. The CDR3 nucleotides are TGCGCCAGCAGCCAAAAAAAGGCGCCTAGCGGGAGAAGCTCCTACAATGAGCAGTTCTTC. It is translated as CASSQKKAPSGRSSYNEQFF.

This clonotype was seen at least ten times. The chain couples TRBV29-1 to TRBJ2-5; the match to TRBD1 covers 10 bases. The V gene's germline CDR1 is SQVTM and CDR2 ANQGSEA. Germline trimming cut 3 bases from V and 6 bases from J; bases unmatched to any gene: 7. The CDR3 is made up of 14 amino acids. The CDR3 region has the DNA TGCAGCGTTGAGTGGGACAGGGGAGCGCAGACCCAGTACTTC. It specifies CSVEWDRGAQTQYF.

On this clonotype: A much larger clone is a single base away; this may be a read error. This chain's CDR3 is CASSSPPGGDTQYF. CDR3 bases: TGCGCCAGCAGCTCGCCCCCCGGGGGAGATACGCAGTATTTT. The chain links TRBV5-1 to TRBJ2-3, with D maybe TRBD2 (6 bases). The germline gives CDR1 SGHRS, CDR2 YFSETQ. The CDR3 is 14 amino acids. Trimming left V 3 bases short and J 5 bases short, with 13 bases between.

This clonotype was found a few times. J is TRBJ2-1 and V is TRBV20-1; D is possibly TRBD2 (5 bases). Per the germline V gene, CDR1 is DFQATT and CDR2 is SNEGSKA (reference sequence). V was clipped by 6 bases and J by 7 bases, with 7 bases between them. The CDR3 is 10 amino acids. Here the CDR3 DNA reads TGCAGTGCGCGGAGGAATGAGCAGTTCTTC. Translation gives CSARRNEQFF.

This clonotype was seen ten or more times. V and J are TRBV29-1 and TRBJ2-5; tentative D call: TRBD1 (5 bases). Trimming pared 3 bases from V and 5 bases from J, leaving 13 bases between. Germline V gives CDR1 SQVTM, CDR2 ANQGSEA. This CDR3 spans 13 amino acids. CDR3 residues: CSVEMGLWETQYF. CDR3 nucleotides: TGCAGCGTTGAGATGGGGCTATGGGAGACCCAGTACTTC. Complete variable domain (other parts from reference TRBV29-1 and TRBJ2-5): SAVISQKPSRDICQRGTSLTIQCQVDSQVTMMFWYRQQPGQSLTLIATANQGSEATYESGFVIDKFPISRPNLTFSTLTVSNMSPEDSSIYLCSVEMGLWETQYFGPGTRLLVL.

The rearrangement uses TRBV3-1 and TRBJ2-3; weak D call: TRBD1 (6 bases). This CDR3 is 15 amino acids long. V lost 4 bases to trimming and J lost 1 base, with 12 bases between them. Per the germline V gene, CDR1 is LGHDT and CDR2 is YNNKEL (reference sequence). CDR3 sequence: CASSPSWTGTDTQYF. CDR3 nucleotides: TGTGCCAGCAGCCCGTCATGGACAGGCACAGATACGCAGTATTTT.

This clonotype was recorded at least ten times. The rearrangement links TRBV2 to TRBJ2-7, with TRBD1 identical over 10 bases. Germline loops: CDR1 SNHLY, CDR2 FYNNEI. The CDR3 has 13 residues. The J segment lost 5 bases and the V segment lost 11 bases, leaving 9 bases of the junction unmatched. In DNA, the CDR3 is TGTGCCTCACGGGACAGGGGATACCACGAGCAGTACTTC. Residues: CASRDRGYHEQYF.

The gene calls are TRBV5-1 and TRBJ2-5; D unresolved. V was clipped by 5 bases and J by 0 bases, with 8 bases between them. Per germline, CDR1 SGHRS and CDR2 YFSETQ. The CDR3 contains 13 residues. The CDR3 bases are TGCGCCAGCAGTCAAGGGTACCAAGAGACCCAGTACTTC. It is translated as CASSQGYQETQYF.

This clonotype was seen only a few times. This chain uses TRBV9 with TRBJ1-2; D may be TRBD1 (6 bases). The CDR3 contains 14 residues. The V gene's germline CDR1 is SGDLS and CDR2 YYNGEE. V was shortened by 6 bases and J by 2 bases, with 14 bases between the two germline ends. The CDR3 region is CASTLGGGNYGYTF. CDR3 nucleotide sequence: TGTGCCAGCACCCTAGGCGGGGGCAACTATGGCTACACCTTC.

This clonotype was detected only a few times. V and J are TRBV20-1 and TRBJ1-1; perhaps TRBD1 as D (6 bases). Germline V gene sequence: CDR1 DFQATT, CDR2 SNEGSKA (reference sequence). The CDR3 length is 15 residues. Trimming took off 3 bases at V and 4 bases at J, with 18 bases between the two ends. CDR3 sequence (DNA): TGCAGTGCTAGCAAAGGGGGAGCTGGGTTCACTGAAGCTTTCTTT. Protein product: CSASKGGAGFTEAFF.

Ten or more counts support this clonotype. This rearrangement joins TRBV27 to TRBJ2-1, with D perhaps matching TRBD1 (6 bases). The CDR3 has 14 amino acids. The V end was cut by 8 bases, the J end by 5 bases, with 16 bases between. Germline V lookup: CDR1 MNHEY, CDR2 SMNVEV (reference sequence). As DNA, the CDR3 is TGTGCCAGCCGTACGGGACAAACCAACAATGAGCAGTTCTTC. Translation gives CASRTGQTNNEQFF.

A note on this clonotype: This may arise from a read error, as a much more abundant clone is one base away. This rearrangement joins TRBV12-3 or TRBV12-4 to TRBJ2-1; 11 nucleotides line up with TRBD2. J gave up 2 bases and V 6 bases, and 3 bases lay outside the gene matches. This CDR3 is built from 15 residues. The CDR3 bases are TGTGCCAGCAGGCAGACTAGCGGGACCTACAATGAGCAGTTCTTC. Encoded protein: CASRQTSGTYNEQFF.

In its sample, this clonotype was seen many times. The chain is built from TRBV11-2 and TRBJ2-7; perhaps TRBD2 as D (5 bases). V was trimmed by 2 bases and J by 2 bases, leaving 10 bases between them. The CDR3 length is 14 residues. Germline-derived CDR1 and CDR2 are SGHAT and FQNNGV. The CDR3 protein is CASSLLLDAYEQYF. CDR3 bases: TGTGCCAGCAGCTTACTACTAGATGCCTACGAGCAGTACTTC.

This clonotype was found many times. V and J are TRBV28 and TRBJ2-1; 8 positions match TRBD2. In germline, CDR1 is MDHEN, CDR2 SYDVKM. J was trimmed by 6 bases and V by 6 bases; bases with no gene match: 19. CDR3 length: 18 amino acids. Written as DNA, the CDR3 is TGTGCCAGCAGCGCACCCGCCGGGGGGGGGTCTTTACGCAATGAGCAGTTCTTC. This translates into CASSAPAGGGSLRNEQFF.

The CDR3: CASSSSYRDEKLFF. As DNA, the CDR3 is TGTGCCAGCAGCTCATCGTACAGGGATGAAAAACTGTTTTTT. This chain links TRBV9 with TRBJ1-4, with D possibly matching TRBD1 (6 bases). CDR1 and CDR2 from the germline V gene are SGDLS and YYNGEE. The V end lost 4 bases, the J end lost 6 bases, and 13 bases lay between the germline ends. The CDR3 has 14 amino acids.

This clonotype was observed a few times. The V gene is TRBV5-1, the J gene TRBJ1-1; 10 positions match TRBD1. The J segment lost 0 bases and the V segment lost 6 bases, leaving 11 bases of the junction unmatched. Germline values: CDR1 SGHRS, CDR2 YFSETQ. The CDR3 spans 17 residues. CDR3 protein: CASTRGQGSMVNTEAFF. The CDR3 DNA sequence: TGCGCCAGCACCAGGGGACAGGGGAGTATGGTGAACACTGAAGCTTTCTTT.

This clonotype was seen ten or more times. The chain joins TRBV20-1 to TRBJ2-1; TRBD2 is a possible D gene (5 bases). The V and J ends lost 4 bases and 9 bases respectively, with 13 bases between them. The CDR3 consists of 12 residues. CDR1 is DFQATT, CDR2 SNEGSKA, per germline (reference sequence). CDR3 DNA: TGCAGTGCTAATGAGGGAGCAGGTGAGCAGTTCTTC. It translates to CSANEGAGEQFF.

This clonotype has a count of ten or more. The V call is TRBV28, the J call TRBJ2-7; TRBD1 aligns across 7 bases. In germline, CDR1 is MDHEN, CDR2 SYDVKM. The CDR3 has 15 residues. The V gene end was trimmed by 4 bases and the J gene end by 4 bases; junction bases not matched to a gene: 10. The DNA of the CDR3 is TGTGCCAGCAGTTCCAATGGACAGGCTCAGTACGAGCAGTACTTC. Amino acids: CASSSNGQAQYEQYF.